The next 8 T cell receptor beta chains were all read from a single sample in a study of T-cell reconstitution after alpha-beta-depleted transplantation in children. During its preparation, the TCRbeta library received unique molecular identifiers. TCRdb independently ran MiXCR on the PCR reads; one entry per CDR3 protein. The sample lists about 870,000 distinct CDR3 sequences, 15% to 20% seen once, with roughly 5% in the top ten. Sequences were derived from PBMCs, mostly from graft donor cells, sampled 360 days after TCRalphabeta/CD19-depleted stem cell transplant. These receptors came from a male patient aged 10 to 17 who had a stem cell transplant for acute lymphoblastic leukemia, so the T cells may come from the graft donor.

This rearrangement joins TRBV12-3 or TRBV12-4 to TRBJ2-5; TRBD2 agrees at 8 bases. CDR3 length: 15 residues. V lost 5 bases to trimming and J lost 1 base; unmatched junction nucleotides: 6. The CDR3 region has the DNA TGTGCCAGCAGTACGCAAGCGGGAGCCCAAGAGACCCAGTACTTC. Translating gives CASSTQAGAQETQYF.

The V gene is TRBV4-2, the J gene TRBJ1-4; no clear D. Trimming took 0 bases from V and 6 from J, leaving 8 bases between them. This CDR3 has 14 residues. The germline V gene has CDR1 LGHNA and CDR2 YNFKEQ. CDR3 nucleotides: TGTGCCAGCAGCCAAGAAAGAGACTATGAAAAACTGTTTTTT. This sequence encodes CASSQERDYEKLFF.

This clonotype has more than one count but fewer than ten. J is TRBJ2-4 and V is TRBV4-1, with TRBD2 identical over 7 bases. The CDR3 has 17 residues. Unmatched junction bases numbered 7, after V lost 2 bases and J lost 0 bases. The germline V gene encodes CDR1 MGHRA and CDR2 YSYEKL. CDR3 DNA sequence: TGCGCCAGCAGCCAACCGCTAGCGGTCCTAGCCAAAAACATTCAGTACTTC. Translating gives CASSQPLAVLAKNIQYF.

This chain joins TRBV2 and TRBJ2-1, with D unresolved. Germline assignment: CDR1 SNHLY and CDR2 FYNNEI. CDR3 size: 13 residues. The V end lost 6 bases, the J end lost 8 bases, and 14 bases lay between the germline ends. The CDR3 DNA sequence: TGTGCCAGCAGAGATGGATTATCATATGAGCAGTTCTTC. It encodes CASRDGLSYEQFF.

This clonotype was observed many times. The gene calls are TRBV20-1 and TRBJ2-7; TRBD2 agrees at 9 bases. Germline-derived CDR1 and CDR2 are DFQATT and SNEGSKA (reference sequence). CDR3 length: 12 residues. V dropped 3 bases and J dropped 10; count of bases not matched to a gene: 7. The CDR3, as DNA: TGCAGTGCTAGTAGGGGACTAGCAGATCAGTACTTC. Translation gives CSASRGLADQYF.

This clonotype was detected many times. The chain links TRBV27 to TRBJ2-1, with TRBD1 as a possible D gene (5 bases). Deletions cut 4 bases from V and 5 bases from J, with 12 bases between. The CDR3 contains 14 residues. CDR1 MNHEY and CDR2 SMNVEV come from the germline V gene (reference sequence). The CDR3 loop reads CASSYQGKNNEQFF. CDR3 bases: TGTGCCAGCAGTTACCAGGGTAAAAACAATGAGCAGTTCTTC.

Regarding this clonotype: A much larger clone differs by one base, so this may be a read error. CDR3 in DNA: TGTGCCAGCAGCGTAGTGGCGAACACCGGGGAGCTGTTTTTT. Translating gives CASSVVANTGELFF. This chain uses TRBV9 with TRBJ2-2; D is uncertain. Per the germline V gene, CDR1 is SGDLS and CDR2 is YYNGEE. This CDR3 has 14 residues. Trimming pared 0 bases from V and 0 bases from J, leaving 3 bases between.

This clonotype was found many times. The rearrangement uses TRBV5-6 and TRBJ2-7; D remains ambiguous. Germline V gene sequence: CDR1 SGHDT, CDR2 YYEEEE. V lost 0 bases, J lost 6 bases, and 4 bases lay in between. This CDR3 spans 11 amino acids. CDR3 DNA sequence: TGTGCCAGCAGCTTGGATGCCGAGCAGTACTTC. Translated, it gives CASSLDAEQYF. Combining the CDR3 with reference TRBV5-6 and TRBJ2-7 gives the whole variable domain DAGVTQSPTHLIKTRGQQVTLRCSPKSGHDTVSWYQQALGQGPQFIFQYYEEEERQRGNFPDRFSGHQFPNYSSELNVNALLLGDSALYLCASSLDAEQYFGPGTRLTVT.